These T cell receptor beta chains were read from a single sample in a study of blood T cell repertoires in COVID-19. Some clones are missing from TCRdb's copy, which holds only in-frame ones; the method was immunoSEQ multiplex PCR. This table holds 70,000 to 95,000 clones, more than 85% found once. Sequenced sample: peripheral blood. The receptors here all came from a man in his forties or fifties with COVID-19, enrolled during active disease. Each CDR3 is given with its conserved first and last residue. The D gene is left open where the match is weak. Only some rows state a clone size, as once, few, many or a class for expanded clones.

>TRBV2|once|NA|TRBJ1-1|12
CASKRQTAEAFF
TGTGCCAGCAAACGACAGACGGCTGAAGCTTTCTTT
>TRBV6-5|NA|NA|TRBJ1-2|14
CASSPGLGNYGYTF
TGTGCCAGCAGTCCCGGACTGGGTAACTATGGCTACACCTTC
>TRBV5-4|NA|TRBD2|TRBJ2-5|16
CASSPPLAGGGETQYF
TGTGCCAGCAGCCCCCCACTAGCGGGAGGTGGAGAGACCCAGTACTTC
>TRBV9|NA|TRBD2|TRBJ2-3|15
CASSVVGGATDTQYF
TGTGCCAGCAGCGTAGTCGGGGGGGCTACAGATACGCAGTATTTT
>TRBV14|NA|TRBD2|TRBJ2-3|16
CASSQEGLAGTDTQYF
TGTGCCAGCAGCCAAGAGGGACTAGCGGGAACAGATACGCAGTATTTT
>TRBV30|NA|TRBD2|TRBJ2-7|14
CAWTRPGLRVEQYF
TGTGCCTGGACCCGACCGGGACTACGCGTCGAGCAGTACTTC
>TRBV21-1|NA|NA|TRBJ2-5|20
CASSKGVRRSPGQGQETQYF
TGTGCCAGCAGCAAAGGAGTACGACGCTCCCCGGGACAGGGGCAAGAGACCCAGTACTTC
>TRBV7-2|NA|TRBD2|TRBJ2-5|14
CASSTGTNQETQYF
TGTGCCAGCAGCACCGGGACTAACCAAGAGACCCAGTACTTC
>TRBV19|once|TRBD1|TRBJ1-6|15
CASRPLDRDNSPLHF
TGTGCCAGTAGGCCCCTCGACAGGGATAATTCACCCCTCCACTTT
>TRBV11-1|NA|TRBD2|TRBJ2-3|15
CASSTSGRRADTQYF
TGTGCCAGCAGTACTAGCGGGAGGAGGGCAGATACGCAGTATTTT
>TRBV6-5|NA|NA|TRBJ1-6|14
CASSYSGTYSPLHF
TGTGCCAGCAGTTACTCAGGGACTTATTCACCCCTCCACTTT
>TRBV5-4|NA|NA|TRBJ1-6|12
CASSRPNSPLHF
TGTGCCAGCAGCCGTCCCAATTCACCCCTCCACTTT
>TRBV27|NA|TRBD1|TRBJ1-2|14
CASSSSTGWDGYTF
TGTGCCAGCAGTTCGTCGACAGGGTGGGATGGCTACACCTTC
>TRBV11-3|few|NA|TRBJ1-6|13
CASSLTANSPLHF
TGTGCCAGCAGCCTGACAGCTAATTCACCCCTCCACTTT
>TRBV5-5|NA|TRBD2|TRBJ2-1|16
CASSSSLAGSYNEQFF
TGTGCCAGCAGCTCCTCCTTAGCGGGCTCCTACAATGAGCAGTTCTTC
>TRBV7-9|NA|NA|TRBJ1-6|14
CASSLEGEESPLHF
TGTGCCAGCAGCTTAGAAGGGGAAGAGTCACCCCTCCACTTT
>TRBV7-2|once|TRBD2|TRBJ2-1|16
CASSSTSGIWRNEQFF
TGTGCCAGCAGCTCAACTAGCGGGATTTGGAGGAATGAGCAGTTCTTC
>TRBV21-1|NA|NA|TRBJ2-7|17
CASSPPLWRESSYEQYF
TGTGCCAGCAGCCCACCCCTTTGGCGGGAAAGCTCCTACGAGCAGTACTTC
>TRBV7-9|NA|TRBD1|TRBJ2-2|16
CASSPYRDRGSGELFF
TGTGCCAGCAGCCCATACCGGGACAGGGGATCCGGGGAGCTGTTTTTT
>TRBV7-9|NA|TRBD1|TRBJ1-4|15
CASSSPQGANEKLFF
TGTGCCAGCAGCTCCCCACAGGGGGCTAATGAAAAACTGTTTTTT
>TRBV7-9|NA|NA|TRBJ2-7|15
CASSLSQGLPVEQYF
TGTGCCAGCAGCTTATCTCAGGGGCTCCCCGTCGAGCAGTACTTC
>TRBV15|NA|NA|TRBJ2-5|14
CATRSGPDRETQYF
TGTGCCACCAGGAGCGGACCGGACCGCGAGACCCAGTACTTC
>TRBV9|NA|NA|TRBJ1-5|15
CASSVAGVGNQPQHF
TGTGCCAGCAGCGTAGCCGGGGTGGGCAATCAGCCCCAGCATTTT
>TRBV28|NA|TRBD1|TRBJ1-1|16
CASTRFDRVKNTEAFF
TGTGCCAGCACCCGGTTCGACAGGGTCAAGAACACTGAAGCTTTCTTT
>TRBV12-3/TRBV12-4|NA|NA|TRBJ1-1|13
CASLLLRGTEAFF
TGTGCCAGCCTACTCCTCCGGGGGACTGAAGCTTTCTTT
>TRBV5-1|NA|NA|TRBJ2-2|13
CASRTTNTGELFF
TGCGCCAGCAGAACTACGAACACCGGGGAGCTGTTTTTT
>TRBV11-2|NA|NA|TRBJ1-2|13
CASSLESGSGYTF
TGTGCCAGCAGCTTAGAATCCGGGAGCGGCTACACCTTC
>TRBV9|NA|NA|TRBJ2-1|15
CASSPDGGSYNEQFF
TGTGCCAGCAGCCCCGACGGGGGCTCCTACAATGAGCAGTTCTTC
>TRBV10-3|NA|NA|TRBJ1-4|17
CAIRDGTSTATNEKLFF
TGTGCCATCAGGGATGGGACATCCACTGCAACTAATGAAAAACTGTTTTTT
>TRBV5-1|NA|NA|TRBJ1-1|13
CASRLTVNTEAFF
TGCGCCAGCCGCCTGACAGTGAACACTGAAGCTTTCTTT
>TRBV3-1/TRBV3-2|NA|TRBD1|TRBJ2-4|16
CASSTLQGAAKNIQYF
TGTGCCAGCAGCACCCTTCAGGGGGCGGCCAAAAACATTCAGTACTTC
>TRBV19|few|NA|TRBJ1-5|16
CASSSNRVMSNQPQHF
TGTGCCAGTAGTAGCAACAGGGTAATGAGCAATCAGCCCCAGCATTTT
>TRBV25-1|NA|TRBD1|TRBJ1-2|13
CASWDRALGGYTF
TGTGCCAGCTGGGACAGGGCTTTAGGTGGCTACACCTTC
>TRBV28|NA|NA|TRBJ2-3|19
CASSSPLRPGVLPGYTQYF
TGTGCCAGCAGTTCCCCATTGAGGCCCGGAGTCCTTCCGGGATATACGCAGTATTTT